The clone carrying this T cell receptor beta chain was recorded once. Its antigen remains unidentified. Other DNA sequences in the same sample also yield this CDR3. This record belongs to a study of shared clonotypes between healthy human individuals. Study-level points and caveats: On the whole, naive subsets had larger estimated richness than memory subsets had.

Terminally differentiated effector memory CD45RA+ cells were left out of the naive CD8 fraction, which was CD45RO-negative and positively selected for CCR7. Several immunoSEQ 96-well plates shared each subset's DNA, each plate a replicate. Per the original data handling: In the immunoSEQ data, sequences were junction-only and lacked quality scores, so filtering differed. Data came from immunoSEQ multiplex PCR; TCRdb stores just in-frame clones and leaves some out. Clone size and V and J calls were adopted from that table, with D and trimming inferred from the DNA. The sample comprises under 1 million clones, 85% to 95% of which are singletons, and 24% rests with the top ten. The TCR originated in a man under 40 in good health. Sequenced: naive CD8+ T cells sorted from blood.

This CDR3 is CSVEAGNYGYTF. CDR3 coding DNA: TGCAGCGTTGAAGCTGGGAACTATGGCTACACCTTC. The chain couples TRBV29-1 to TRBJ1-2; no clear D gene. Germline CDR1 SQVTM, CDR2 ANQGSEA. The germline V and J ends were trimmed by 1 base and 2 bases, with 5 bases remaining between them. The CDR3 is 12 residues long.